The sample holds many counts of the clone carrying this T cell receptor (beta chain). Indicated time point: newly diagnosed GD, antithyroid drugs for less than 3 months. Construction of the TCR library relied on RNA isolated from PBMCs. In each case, Graves' disease was diagnosed per American Thyroid Association guidelines. V lost 3 bases to trimming and J lost 0 bases; unmatched junction nucleotides: 8. CDR3 size: 16 residues. Germline V CDR1 and CDR2: SGHRS, YFSETQ. The data belong to a study of regulatory T cells in long-lasting Graves disease. The TCR beta library used iRepertoire HTBI primers with Arm-PCR amplification of CDR3. In the original workflow: Across the samples, identification revealed about 62 TRBV and about 15 TRBJ segments. TCRdb passed the multiplex PCR reads through MiXCR, listing each CDR3 protein once. These V and J calls are TCRdb output, not the study's own analysis. The sample includes roughly 360,000 distinct CDR3 sequences, approximately 10% seen only once; the top ten take 15% to 20%.

These data were also reused for a study on T cells in Graves' hyperthyroidism and ophthalmopathy. That paper adds: Stable Graves' hyperthyroidism meant no ophthalmopathy progression within 18 months. Recently diagnosed hyperthyroidism of less than 2 months' duration affected patients aged 18 to 65.

The material sequenced was peripheral blood mononuclear cells (PBMCs), taken at new diagnosis, from a patient treated with antithyroid drugs. This sequence originates from a woman aged 18-29 years with Graves disease. The J gene is TRBJ1-1, the V gene TRBV5-1; 7 bases map to TRBD1. The CDR3 coding sequence is TGCGCCAGCAGCTCCTCTGGACAGGTACTGAACACTGAAGCTTTCTTT. It yields the protein CASSSSGQVLNTEAFF.